This T cell receptor beta chain was found in a study of blood T cell repertoires in COVID-19. Background on the study: The study drew acute and convalescent COVID-19 samples from the United States, Italy and Spain. Nucleic acid was either cDNA or gDNA, and it came from T cells, B-cell-depleted T cells, or PBMCs.

This clone appeared a few times. One Seattle source followed patients from active infection through their disease course. As handled by the study authors: Amplified reference gene primers provided the basis for estimating nucleated cell counts. The table came from immunoSEQ multiplex PCR; TCRdb's copy has only in-frame clones and leaves some out. V and J calls and clone size are those listed in that table; D and trimming were worked out from the DNA. The table records roughly 250,000 clones, roughly 90% of them present only once. This sequence was found in a woman in her 30s with COVID-19, enrolled during active disease. Sequencing was done on a sample of peripheral blood.

The CDR3 sequence is CSVGLAGGYTDTQYF. CDR3 DNA sequence: TGCAGCGTTGGACTAGCGGGGGGCTACACAGATACGCAGTATTTT. The genes are TRBV29-1 and TRBJ2-3; 13 bases map to TRBD2. Germline-derived CDR1 and CDR2 are SQVTM and ANQGSEA. V was pared by 4 bases and J by 2 bases, with 3 bases of the junction left unmatched. The CDR3 consists of 15 residues.